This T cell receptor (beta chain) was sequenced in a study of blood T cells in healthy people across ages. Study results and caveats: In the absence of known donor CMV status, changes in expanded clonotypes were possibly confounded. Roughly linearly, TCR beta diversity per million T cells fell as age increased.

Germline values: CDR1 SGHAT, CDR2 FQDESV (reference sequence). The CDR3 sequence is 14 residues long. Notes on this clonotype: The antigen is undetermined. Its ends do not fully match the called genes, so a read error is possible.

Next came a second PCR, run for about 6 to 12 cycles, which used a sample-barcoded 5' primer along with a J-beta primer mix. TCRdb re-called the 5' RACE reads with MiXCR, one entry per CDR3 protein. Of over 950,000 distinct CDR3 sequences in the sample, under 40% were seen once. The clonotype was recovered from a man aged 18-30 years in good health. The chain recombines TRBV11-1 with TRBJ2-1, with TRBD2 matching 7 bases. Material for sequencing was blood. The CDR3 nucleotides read TGTGCCTGCAGCGACGGGACTACGTACAATGAGCAGTTCTTC. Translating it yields CACSDGTTYNEQFF.